Following are 10 T cell receptor beta chains from one sample sequenced in a study of OX40 agonist ivuxolimab in advanced cancers. This table comes from immunoSEQ multiplex PCR, and its TCRdb copy is limited to in-frame clones, with some not included. Altogether tens of thousands of clones are present, more than 70% being singletons, with the ten largest covering 0.8% to 1.2%. The sequencing used CD4+ or CD8+ T cells sorted from blood, collected in a trial of the OX40 agonist ivuxolimab. The receptor set was obtained from an adult with an advanced solid tumor such as melanoma, head and neck, liver or kidney cancer.

The rearrangement uses TRBV7-2 and TRBJ2-2; unclear D gene. Germline CDR1 is SGHTA and CDR2 is FQGNSA. The CDR3 contains 13 residues. Trimming stripped 1 base from V and 3 bases from J, with 3 bases between. The CDR3 region is CASSLVYTGELFF. CDR3 nucleotides: TGTGCCAGCAGCTTAGTCTACACCGGGGAGCTGTTTTTT. Based on the CDR3 plus reference TRBV7-2 and TRBJ2-2, the full variable domain is GAGVSQSPSNKVTEKGKDVELRCDPISGHTALYWYRQSLGQGLEFLIYFQGNSAPDKSGLPSDRFSAERTGGSVSTLTIQRTQQEDSAVYLCASSLVYTGELFFGEGSRLTVL.

This chain uses TRBV6-5 with TRBJ2-6; weak D call: TRBD1 (6 bases). The CDR3 is made up of 15 amino acids. Trimming removed 2 bases at V and 5 bases at J, with 10 bases between. Germline CDR1 MNHEY, CDR2 SVGAGI. CDR3 region: CASSYQGTRANVLTF. The DNA of the CDR3 is TGTGCCAGCAGTTACCAAGGGACAAGGGCCAACGTCCTGACTTTC.

The J gene is TRBJ1-6, the V gene TRBV7-9; no clear D. CDR3 length: 18 amino acids. Germline CDR1 reads SEHNR; CDR2 reads FQNEAQ (reference sequence). Between the trimmed V and J ends, which lost 1 base and 0 bases, there was a span of 13 bases. CDR3 sequence reads: CASSLVRSHSSYNSPLHF. CDR3 bases: TGTGCCAGCAGCTTAGTTCGCAGTCACAGCTCCTATAATTCACCCCTCCACTTT.

The V and J genes are TRBV19 and TRBJ2-4; D is possibly TRBD1 or TRBD2 (6 bases each). V gave up 1 base and J gave up 1 base, with 14 bases separating them. The CDR3 is 17 amino acids. Germline V gives CDR1 LNHDA, CDR2 SQIVND (reference sequence). CDR3 nucleotide sequence: TGTGCCAGTAGTATAGCCTGGGGGGCCGGCGCCAAAAACATTCAGTACTTC. Its translation: CASSIAWGAGAKNIQYF.

J is TRBJ2-5 and V is TRBV7-9; 8 bases align to TRBD2. This CDR3 region has 17 residues. The V gene's germline CDR1 is SEHNR and CDR2 FQNEAQ (reference sequence). V trimming: 6 bases; J trimming: 5 bases; junction bases outside the gene matches: 17. Written as DNA, the CDR3 is TGTGCCAGCAGGGTGCTCAGCGGGGGTACACCTCTTGAGACCCAGTACTTC. Amino acids: CASRVLSGGTPLETQYF.

This chain joins TRBV11-2 and TRBJ2-7; no firm D call. V dropped 4 bases and J dropped 1 base, with 11 bases sitting between them. The CDR3 extends over 14 amino acids. The germline gives CDR1 SGHAT, CDR2 FQNNGV. CDR3 DNA sequence: TGTGCCAGCAGCTCCTCCGACGGATCCTACGAGCAGTACTTC. It yields the protein CASSSSDGSYEQYF.

The J gene is TRBJ2-3, the V gene TRBV13, with a possible D match to TRBD2 (7 bases). With 4 bases removed from V and 0 bases from J, the gap between germline ends came to 14 bases. Germline CDR1 PRHDT, CDR2 FYEKMQ (reference sequence). The CDR3 runs to 16 residues. This CDR3 reads CASSSGGLGSTDTQYF. DNA for the CDR3: TGTGCCAGCAGCTCCGGGGGGCTCGGTAGCACAGATACGCAGTATTTT.

This sequence joins TRBV7-9 and TRBJ2-5; D unresolved. Germline CDR1 reads SEHNR; CDR2 reads FQNEAQ (reference sequence). Trimming cost V 5 bases and J 3 bases, with 7 bases left between them. The CDR3 extends over 12 amino acids. The CDR3 region has the DNA TGTGCCAGCAGCCCACGGGAAGAGACCCAGTACTTC. Protein sequence: CASSPREETQYF.

This chain joins TRBV6-6 and TRBJ2-7; 7 nucleotides line up with TRBD1. This CDR3 contains 14 residues. The germline V gene has CDR1 MNHNY and CDR2 SVGAGI (reference sequence). The J segment lost 0 bases and the V segment lost 6 bases, leaving 5 bases of the junction unmatched. The CDR3 is CASSRQGSSYEQYF. CDR3 bases: TGTGCCAGCAGCCGACAGGGTAGCTCCTACGAGCAGTACTTC.

This chain links TRBV10-3 with TRBJ1-2; TRBD1 aligns across 7 bases. Germline values: CDR1 ENHRY, CDR2 SYGVKD. The CDR3 contains 12 residues. J was trimmed by 8 bases and V by 7 bases; bases with no gene match: 7. CDR3 nucleotides: TGTGCCATCACCTCGGACAGGCGGGGCTACACCTTC. This sequence encodes CAITSDRRGYTF.